The 8 T cell receptor beta chains listed next were all sequenced from one sample in a study of blood T cell repertoires in COVID-19. The method was immunoSEQ multiplex PCR; TCRdb's version includes in-frame clones alone and lacks a portion of them. The repertoire has approximately 380,000 clones, about 88% of them found once; the top ten carry 0.9% to 1.5%. The sequenced material came from PBMCs or T cells enriched from blood (not recorded which). The receptors derive from a woman aged 18 to 35 who had recovered from COVID-19.

The rearrangement uses TRBV7-2 and TRBJ2-7; D remains ambiguous. This CDR3 has 13 residues. The germline CDR1 and CDR2 sequences are SGHTA and FQGNSA. V was cut by 5 bases and J by 6 bases, with 14 bases left in between. The CDR3 DNA sequence: TGTGCCAGCAGCCACGTTCGAGTATCCGAGCAGTACTTC. Its protein is CASSHVRVSEQYF. Full variable domain (outside the CDR3, taken from reference TRBV7-2 and TRBJ2-7): GAGVSQSPSNKVTEKGKDVELRCDPISGHTALYWYRQSLGQGLEFLIYFQGNSAPDKSGLPSDRFSAERTGGSVSTLTIQRTQQEDSAVYLCASSHVRVSEQYFGPGTRLTVT.

The chain uses TRBV19 and TRBJ2-7; 8 positions match TRBD1. The CDR3 consists of 17 residues. V dropped 5 bases and J dropped 2; count of bases not matched to a gene: 14. The germline V gene has CDR1 LNHDA and CDR2 SQIVND (reference sequence). In DNA, the CDR3 is TGTGCCAGTAGTCCCCTGGGGACAGGCCAAAGGGCCTACGAGCAGTACTTC. This translates into CASSPLGTGQRAYEQYF.

This sequence joins TRBV7-9 and TRBJ2-7; 7 bases match TRBD2. This CDR3 region has 16 residues. Germline V gene lookup returns CDR1 SEHNR and CDR2 FQNEAQ (reference sequence). The V gene end was trimmed by 4 bases and the J gene end by 0 bases; junction bases not matched to a gene: 9. The CDR3 is CASSYTAGVGSYEQYF. The CDR3 DNA sequence: TGTGCCAGCAGCTATACGGCGGGGGTTGGCTCCTACGAGCAGTACTTC.

This CDR3 reads CASSQGQGINSPLHF. The CDR3 region has the DNA TGTGCCAGCAGCCAAGGACAGGGTATCAATTCACCCCTCCACTTT. The chain is built from TRBV14 and TRBJ1-6; 7 bases line up with TRBD1. The V segment lost 1 base and the J segment 7 bases; nucleotides outside the gene matches: 4. Germline assignment: CDR1 SGHDN and CDR2 FVKESK. The CDR3 is 15 amino acids.

The chain joins TRBV7-6 to TRBJ1-1; 11 bases are shared with TRBD1. Per the germline V gene, CDR1 is SGHVS and CDR2 is FNYEAQ. Trimming took 3 bases from V and 5 from J; bases not matched to a gene: 5. CDR3 length equals 15 residues. CDR3 bases: TGTGCCAGCAGCTTGGACAGGGGGCTACGGACTGAAGCTTTCTTT. Residues: CASSLDRGLRTEAFF.

This rearrangement joins TRBV2 to TRBJ1-2; the D is unclear. The germline CDR1 and CDR2 sequences are SNHLY and FYNNEI. The CDR3 has 13 amino acids. The V end was cut by 10 bases, the J end by 0 bases, with 12 bases between. The CDR3 protein is CATSGQANYGYTF. DNA for the CDR3: TGTGCCACCAGCGGCCAGGCTAACTATGGCTACACCTTC. The full variable domain, its missing parts supplied by reference TRBV2 and TRBJ1-2, is EPEVTQTPSHQVTQMGQEVILRCVPISNHLYFYWYRQILGQKVEFLVSFYNNEISEKSEIFDDQFSVERPDGSNFTLKIRSTKLEDSAMYFCATSGQANYGYTFGSGTRLTVV.

CDR3 residues: CASGSGVNTGELFF. In nucleotides, the CDR3 is TGTGCCAGCGGGTCGGGTGTGAACACCGGGGAGCTGTTTTTT. V gene TRBV7-3 combines with J gene TRBJ2-2; D ambiguous. V shed 8 bases and J shed 1 base, with 11 bases lying between them. The CDR3 has 14 amino acids. CDR1 SGHTA and CDR2 FQGTGA come from the germline V gene.

The V call is TRBV29-1, the J call TRBJ1-1, with D possibly matching TRBD1 (5 bases). Trimming took 7 bases from V and 1 from J, leaving 13 bases between them. This CDR3 spans 13 amino acids. Germline-derived CDR1 and CDR2 are SQVTM and ANQGSEA. The CDR3 sequence is CSAGTGENTEAFF. The CDR3 coding sequence is TGCAGCGCTGGGACTGGCGAGAACACTGAAGCTTTCTTT. The full variable domain, in which reference TRBV29-1 and TRBJ1-1 provide the parts outside the CDR3, is SAVISQKPSRDICQRGTSLTIQCQVDSQVTMMFWYRQQPGQSLTLIATANQGSEATYESGFVIDKFPISRPNLTFSTLTVSNMSPEDSSIYLCSAGTGENTEAFFGQGTRLTVV.